This T cell receptor (beta chain) was obtained from a study of T cell responses to AZD1222 COVID-19 vaccine. The assay was immunoSEQ multiplex PCR, and TCRdb's table has in-frame clones only and misses some. In the table there are about 100,000 clones, just over 90% of which are singletons. Findings and limits, study-wide: Reportedly, nearly half the spike-specific TCRs target unmutated variant regions. Spike-specific TCRs gained breadth and depth after people received two AZD1222 doses.

This CDR3 contains 15 residues. Per germline, CDR1 SGHTA and CDR2 FQGNSA. V lost 3 bases and J 2 bases, leaving 12 bases between the germline ends. A note on this clone: Antigen specificity is unknown.

The sequence came from an adult who received the AZD1222 COVID-19 vaccine. V is TRBV7-2 and J is TRBJ2-3, with a weak D call TRBD2 (6 bases). The input for sequencing was peripheral blood, taken 28 days after the second AZD1222 dose. CDR3 in amino acids: CASSFSGGDTDTQYF. The DNA for the CDR3 is TGTGCCAGCAGCTTTAGCGGAGGCGACACAGATACGCAGTATTTT.